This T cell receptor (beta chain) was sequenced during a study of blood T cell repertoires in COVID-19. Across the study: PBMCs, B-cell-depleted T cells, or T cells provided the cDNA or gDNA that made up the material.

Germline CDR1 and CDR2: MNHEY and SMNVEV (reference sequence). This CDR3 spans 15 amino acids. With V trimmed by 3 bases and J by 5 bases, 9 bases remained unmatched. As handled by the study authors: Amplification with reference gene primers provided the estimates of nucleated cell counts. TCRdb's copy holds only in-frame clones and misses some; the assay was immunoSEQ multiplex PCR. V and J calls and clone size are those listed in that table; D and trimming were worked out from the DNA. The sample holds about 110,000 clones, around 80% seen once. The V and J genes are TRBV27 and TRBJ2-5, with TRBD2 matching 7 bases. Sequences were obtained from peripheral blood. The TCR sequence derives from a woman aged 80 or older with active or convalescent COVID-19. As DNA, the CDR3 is TGTGCCAGCAGTTTCGGGACTACCGGGCGGGAGACCCAGTACTTC. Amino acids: CASSFGTTGRETQYF.